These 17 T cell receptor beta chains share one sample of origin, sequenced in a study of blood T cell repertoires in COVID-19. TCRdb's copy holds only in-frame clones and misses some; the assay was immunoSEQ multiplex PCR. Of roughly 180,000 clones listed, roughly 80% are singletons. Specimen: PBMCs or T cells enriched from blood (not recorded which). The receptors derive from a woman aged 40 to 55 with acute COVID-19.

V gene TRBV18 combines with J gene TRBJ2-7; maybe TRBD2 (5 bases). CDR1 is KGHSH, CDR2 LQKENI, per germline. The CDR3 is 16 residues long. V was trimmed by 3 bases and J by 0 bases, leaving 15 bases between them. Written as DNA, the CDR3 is TGTGCCAGCTCACCGGCTCCGGGATCAAGCTCCTACGAGCAGTACTTC. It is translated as CASSPAPGSSSYEQYF.

CDR3 bases: TGTGCCAGCAGTCACTTGGACAGGTCTAACTATGGCTACACCTTC. Encoded protein: CASSHLDRSNYGYTF. The chain carries TRBV3-1 (or the pseudogene TRBV3-2) and TRBJ1-2, with 7 bases identical to TRBD1. The CDR3 runs 15 residues. The germline V gene encodes CDR1 LGHDT and CDR2 YNNKEL (reference sequence). V shed 6 bases, J shed 0 bases, and the junction held 7 bases outside the gene matches.

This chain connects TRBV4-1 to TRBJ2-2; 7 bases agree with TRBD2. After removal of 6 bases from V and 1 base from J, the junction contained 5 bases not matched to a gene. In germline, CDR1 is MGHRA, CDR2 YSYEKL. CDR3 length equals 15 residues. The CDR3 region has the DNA TGCGCCAGCAGTCGGGACTATCTGAACACCGGGGAGCTGTTTTTT. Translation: CASSRDYLNTGELFF.

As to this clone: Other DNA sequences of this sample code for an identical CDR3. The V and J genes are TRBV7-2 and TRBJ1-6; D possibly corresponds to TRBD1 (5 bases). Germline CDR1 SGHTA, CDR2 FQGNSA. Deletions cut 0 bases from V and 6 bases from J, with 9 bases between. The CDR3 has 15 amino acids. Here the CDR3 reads CASSLARGPNSPLHF. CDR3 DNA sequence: TGTGCCAGCAGCTTAGCAAGGGGCCCTAATTCACCCCTCCACTTT.

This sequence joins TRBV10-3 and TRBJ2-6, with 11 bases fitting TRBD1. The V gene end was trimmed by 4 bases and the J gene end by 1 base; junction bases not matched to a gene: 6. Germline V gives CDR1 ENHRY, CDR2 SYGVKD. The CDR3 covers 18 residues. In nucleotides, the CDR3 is TGTGCCATCAGTGGGGGACAGGGGGAAACTTCTGGGGCCAACGTCCTGACTTTC. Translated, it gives CAISGGQGETSGANVLTF.

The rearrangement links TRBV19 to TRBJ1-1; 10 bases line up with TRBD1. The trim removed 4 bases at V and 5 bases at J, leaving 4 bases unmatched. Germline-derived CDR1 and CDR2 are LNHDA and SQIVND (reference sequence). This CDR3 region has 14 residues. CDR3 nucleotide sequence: TGTGCCAGTAGTACAGACAGGGGGCGGACTGAAGCTTTCTTT. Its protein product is CASSTDRGRTEAFF. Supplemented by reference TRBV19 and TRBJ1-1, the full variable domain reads DGGITQSPKYLFRKEGQNVTLSCEQNLNHDAMYWYRQDPGQGLRLIYYSQIVNDFQKGDIAEGYSVSREKKESFPLTVTSAQKNPTAFYLCASSTDRGRTEAFFGQGTRLTVV.

The CDR3 is CASSHTRDEQYF. CDR3 nucleotides: TGTGCCAGCAGCCACACCAGGGACGAGCAGTACTTC. This chain links TRBV3-1 (or the pseudogene TRBV3-2) with TRBJ2-7; the D gene is possibly TRBD1 (5 bases). Germline CDR1 is LGHDT and CDR2 is YNNKEL (reference sequence). The CDR3 is 12 amino acids. V was shortened by 3 bases and J by 5 bases, with 8 bases between the two germline ends.

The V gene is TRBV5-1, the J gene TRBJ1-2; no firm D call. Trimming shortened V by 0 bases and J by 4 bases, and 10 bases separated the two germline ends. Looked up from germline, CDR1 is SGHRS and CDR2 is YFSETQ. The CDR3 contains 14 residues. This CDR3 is CASSLAGVGYGYTF. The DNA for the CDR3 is TGCGCCAGCAGCTTGGCCGGGGTAGGCTATGGCTACACCTTC.

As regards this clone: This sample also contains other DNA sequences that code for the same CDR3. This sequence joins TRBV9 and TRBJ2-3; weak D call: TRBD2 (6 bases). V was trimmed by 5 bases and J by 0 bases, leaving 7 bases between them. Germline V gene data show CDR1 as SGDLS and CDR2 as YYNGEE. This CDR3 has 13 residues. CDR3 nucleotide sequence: TGTGCCAGCAGTGGGGGGAGCACAGATACGCAGTATTTT. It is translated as CASSGGSTDTQYF.

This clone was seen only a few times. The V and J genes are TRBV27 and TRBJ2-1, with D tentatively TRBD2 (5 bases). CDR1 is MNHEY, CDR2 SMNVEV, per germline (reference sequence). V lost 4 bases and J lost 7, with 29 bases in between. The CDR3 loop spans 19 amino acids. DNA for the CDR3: TGTGCCAGCAGTTCCCTCCTTCTCGGGCTAGCCGGCCCCAGGAATGAGCAGTTCTTC. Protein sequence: CASSSLLLGLAGPRNEQFF.

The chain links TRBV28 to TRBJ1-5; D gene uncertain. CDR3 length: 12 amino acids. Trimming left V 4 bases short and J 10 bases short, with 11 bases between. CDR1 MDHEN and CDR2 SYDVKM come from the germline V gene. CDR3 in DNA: TGTGCCAGCAGTTCCCTTAATGTCCCCCAGCATTTT. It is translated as CASSSLNVPQHF.

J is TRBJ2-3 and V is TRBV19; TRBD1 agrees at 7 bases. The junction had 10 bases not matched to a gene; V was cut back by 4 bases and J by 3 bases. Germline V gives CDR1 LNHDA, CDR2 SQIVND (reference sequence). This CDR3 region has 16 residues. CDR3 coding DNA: TGTGCCAGTAGTAAGAGGGGGCCCATACCTACAGATACGCAGTATTTT. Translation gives CASSKRGPIPTDTQYF.

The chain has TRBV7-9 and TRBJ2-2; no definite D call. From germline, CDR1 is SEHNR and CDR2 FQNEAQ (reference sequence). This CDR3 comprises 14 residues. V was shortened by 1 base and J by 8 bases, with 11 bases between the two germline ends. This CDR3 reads CASSLGLTTGELFF. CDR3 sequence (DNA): TGTGCCAGCAGCTTAGGTCTAACTACGGGGGAGCTGTTTTTT.

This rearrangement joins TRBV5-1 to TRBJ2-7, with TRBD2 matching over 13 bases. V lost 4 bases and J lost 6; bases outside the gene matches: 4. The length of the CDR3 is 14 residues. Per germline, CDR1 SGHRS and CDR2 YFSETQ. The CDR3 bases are TGCGCCAGCAGCGAGGGACTAGCGGGAATCGAGCAGTACTTC. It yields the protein CASSEGLAGIEQYF.

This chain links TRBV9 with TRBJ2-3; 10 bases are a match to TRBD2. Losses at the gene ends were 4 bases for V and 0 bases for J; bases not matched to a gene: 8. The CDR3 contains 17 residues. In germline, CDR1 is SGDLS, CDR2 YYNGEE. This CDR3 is CASSPGGLAHSTDTQYF. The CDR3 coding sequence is TGTGCCAGCAGCCCCGGGGGACTAGCGCATAGCACAGATACGCAGTATTTT.

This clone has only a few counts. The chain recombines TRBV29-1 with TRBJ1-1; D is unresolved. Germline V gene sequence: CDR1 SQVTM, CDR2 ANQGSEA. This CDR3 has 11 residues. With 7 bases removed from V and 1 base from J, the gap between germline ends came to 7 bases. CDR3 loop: CSAASNTEAFF. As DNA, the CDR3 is TGCAGCGCAGCGTCGAACACTGAAGCTTTCTTT.

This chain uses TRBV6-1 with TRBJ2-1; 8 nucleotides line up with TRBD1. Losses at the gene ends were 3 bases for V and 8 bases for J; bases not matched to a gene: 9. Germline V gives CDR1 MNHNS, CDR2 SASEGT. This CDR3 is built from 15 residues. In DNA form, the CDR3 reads TGTGCCAGCAGTGAGGGACAGGTGGATGGCGATGAGCAGTTCTTC. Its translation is CASSEGQVDGDEQFF.